The source of this T cell receptor (beta chain) is a study of T cells in Graves' hyperthyroidism and ophthalmopathy. Study at large: Peripheral blood draws took place at initial diagnosis, ahead of any treatment.

Amplified TCR beta CDR3 regions derived from RNA transcripts. HTBI primers were employed in a first-round RT-PCR of the TCR CDR3. Each CDR3 protein is one row after TCRdb ran MiXCR on the multiplex PCR reads. The profile shows around 530,000 distinct CDR3 sequences, 17% of them singletons. The sequenced material came from blood. This clonotype was obtained from a woman between 18 and 29 years old with Graves' ophthalmopathy.

Here the CDR3 DNA reads TGCGCCAGCAGCCAAGACGGGCAGAGGGCCTACGAGCAGTACTTC. Its protein product is CASSQDGQRAYEQYF. This chain joins TRBV4-1 and TRBJ2-7, with D possibly being TRBD2 (5 bases). CDR3 length: 15 residues. V lost 0 bases and J lost 2, with 11 bases in between. Germline values: CDR1 MGHRA, CDR2 YSYEKL.